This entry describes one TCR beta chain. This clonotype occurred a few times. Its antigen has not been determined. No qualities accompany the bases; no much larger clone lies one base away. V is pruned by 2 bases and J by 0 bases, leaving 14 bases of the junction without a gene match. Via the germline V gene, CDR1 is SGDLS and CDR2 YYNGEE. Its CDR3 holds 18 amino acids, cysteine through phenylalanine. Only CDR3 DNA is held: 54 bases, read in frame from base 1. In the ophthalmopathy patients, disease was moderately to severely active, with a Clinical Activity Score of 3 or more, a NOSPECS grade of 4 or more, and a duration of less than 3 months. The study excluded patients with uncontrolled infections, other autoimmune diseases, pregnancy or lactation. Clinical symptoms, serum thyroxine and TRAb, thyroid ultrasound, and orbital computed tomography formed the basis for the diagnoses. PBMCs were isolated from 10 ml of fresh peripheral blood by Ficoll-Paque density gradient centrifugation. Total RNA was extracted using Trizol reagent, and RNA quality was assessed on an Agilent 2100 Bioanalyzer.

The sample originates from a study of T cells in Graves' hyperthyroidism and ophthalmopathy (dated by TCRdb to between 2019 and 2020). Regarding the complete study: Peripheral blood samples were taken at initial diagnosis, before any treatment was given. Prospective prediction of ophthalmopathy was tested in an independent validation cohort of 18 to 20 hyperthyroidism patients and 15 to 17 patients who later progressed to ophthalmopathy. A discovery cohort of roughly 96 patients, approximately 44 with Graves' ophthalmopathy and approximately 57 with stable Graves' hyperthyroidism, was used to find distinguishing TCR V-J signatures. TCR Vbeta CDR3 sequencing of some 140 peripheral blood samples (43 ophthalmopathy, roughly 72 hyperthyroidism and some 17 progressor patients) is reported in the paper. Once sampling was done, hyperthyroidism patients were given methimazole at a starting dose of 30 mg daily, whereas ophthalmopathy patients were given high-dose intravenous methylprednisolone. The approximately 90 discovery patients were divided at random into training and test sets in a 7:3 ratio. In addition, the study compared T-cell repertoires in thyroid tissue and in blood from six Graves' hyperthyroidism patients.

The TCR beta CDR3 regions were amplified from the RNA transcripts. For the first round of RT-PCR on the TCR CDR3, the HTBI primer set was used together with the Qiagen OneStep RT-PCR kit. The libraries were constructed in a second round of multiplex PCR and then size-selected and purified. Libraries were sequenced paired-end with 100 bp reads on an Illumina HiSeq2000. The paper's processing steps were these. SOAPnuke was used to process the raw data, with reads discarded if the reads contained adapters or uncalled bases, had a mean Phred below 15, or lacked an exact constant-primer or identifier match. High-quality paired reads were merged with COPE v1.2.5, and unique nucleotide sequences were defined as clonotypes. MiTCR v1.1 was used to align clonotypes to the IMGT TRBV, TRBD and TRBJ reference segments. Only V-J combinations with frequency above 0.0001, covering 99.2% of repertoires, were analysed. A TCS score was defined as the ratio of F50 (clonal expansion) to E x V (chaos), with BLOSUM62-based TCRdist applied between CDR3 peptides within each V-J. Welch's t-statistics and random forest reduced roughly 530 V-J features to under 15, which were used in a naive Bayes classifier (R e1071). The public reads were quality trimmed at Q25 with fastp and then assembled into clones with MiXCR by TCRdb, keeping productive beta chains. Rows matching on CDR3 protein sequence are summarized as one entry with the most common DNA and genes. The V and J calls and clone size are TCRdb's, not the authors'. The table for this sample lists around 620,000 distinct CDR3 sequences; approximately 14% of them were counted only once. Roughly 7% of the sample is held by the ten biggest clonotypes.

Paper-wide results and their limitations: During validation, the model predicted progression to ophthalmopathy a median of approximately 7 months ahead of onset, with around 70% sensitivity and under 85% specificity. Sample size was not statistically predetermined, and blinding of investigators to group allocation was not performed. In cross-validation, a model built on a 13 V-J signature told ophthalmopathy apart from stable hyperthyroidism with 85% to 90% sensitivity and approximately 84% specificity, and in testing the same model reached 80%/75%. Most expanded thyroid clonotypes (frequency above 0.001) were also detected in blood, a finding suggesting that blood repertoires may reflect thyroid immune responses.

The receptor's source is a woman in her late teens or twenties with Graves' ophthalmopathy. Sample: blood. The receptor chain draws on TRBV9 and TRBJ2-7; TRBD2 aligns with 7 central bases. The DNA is TGTGCCAGCAGCGTTGGCCCCGGGACTACAAGTTTCTCCTACGAGCAGTACTTC. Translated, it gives CASSVGPGTTSFSYEQYF. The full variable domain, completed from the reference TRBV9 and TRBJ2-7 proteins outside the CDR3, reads DSGVTQTPKHLITATGQRVTLRCSPRSGDLSVYWYQQSLDQGLQFLIQYYNGEERAKGNILERFSAQQFPDLHSELNLSSLELGDSALYFCASSVGPGTTSFSYEQYFGPGTRLTVT.